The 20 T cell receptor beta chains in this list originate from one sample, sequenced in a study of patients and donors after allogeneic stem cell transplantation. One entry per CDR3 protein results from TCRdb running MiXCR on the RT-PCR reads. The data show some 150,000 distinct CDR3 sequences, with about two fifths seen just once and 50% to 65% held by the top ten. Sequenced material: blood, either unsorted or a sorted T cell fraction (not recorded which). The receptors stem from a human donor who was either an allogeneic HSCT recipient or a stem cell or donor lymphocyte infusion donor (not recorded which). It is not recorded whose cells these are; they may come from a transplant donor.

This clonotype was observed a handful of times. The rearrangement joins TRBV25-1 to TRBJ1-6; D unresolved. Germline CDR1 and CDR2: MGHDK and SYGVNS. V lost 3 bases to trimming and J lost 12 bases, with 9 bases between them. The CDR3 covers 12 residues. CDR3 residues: CASSDHPGPLHF. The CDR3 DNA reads TGTGCCAGCAGTGATCATCCGGGACCCCTCCACTTT.

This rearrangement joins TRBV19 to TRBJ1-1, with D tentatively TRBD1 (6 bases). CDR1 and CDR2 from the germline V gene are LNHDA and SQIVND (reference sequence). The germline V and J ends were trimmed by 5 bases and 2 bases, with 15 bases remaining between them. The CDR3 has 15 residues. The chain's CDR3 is CASSLRQDVNTEAFF. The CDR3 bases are TGTGCCAGTAGTCTCCGACAGGACGTCAACACTGAAGCTTTCTTT.

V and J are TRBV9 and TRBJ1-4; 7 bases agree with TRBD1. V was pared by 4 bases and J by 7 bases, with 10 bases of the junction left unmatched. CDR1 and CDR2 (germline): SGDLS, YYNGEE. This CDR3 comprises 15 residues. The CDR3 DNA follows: TGTGCCAGCAGCTCAGGGGGATCAACCGGTGAAAAACTGTTTTTT. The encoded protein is CASSSGGSTGEKLFF.

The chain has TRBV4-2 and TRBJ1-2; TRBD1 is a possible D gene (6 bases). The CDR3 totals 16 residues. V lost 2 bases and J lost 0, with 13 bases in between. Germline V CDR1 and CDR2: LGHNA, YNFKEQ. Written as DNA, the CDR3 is TGTGCCAGCAGCCAACCTATGACAGGAACTAACTATGGCTACACCTTC. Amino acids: CASSQPMTGTNYGYTF.

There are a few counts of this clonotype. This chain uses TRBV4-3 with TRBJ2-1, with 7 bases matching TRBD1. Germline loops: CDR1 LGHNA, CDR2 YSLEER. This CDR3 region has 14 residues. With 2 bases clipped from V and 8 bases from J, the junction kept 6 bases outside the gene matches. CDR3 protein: CASSQTGTDYEQFF. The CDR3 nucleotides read TGCGCCAGCAGCCAAACCGGGACAGACTATGAGCAGTTCTTC.

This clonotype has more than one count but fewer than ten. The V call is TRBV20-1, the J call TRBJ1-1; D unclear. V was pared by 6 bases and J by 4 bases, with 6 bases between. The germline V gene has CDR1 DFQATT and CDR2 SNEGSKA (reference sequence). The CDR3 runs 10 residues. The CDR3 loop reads CSALLTEAFF. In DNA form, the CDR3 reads TGCAGTGCCCTTCTCACTGAAGCTTTCTTT.

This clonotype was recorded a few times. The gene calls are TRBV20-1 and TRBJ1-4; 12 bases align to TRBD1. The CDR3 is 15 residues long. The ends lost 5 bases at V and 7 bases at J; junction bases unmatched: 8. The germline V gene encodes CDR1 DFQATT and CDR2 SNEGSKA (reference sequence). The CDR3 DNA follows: TGCAGTGCTCAAGAGGGACAGGGGGCAGGTGAAAAACTGTTTTTT. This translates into CSAQEGQGAGEKLFF.

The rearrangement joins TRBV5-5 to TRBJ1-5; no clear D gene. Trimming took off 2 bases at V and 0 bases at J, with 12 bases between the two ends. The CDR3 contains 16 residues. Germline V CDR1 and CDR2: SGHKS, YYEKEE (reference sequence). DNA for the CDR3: TGTGCCAGCAGCTTCGGTGGATCTCCTAGCAATCAGCCCCAGCATTTT. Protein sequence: CASSFGGSPSNQPQHF.

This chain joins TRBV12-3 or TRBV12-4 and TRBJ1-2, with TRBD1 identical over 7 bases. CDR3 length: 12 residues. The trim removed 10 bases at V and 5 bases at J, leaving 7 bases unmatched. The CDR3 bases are TGTGCCACCCGGGACAGCTTTTATGGCTACACCTTC. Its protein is CATRDSFYGYTF.

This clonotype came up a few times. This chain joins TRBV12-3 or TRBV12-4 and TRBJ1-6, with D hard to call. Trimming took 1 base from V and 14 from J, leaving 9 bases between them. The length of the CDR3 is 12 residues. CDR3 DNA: TGTGCCAGCAGTTTAGGCAGAAGGACCCTCCACTTT. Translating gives CASSLGRRTLHF.

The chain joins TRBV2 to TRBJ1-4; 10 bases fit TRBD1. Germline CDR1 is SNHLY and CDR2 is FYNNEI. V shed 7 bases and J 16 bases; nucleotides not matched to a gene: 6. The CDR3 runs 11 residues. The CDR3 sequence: CASIRQGAWFF. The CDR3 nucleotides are TGTGCCAGCATTCGACAGGGGGCCTGGTTTTTT.

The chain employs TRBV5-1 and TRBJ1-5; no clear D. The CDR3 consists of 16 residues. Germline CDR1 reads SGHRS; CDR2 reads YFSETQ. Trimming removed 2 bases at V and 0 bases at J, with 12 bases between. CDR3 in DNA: TGCGCCAGCAGCTTCCGGGTAGTGTATAGCAATCAGCCCCAGCATTTT. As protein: CASSFRVVYSNQPQHF.

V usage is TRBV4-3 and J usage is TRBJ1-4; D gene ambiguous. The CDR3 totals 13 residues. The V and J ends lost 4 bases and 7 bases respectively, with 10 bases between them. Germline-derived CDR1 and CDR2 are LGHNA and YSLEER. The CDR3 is CASSRGASEKLFF. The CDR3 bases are TGCGCCAGCAGCCGTGGAGCGAGTGAAAAACTGTTTTTT.

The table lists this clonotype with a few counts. This chain's CDR3 is CASSLGTGISGNTIYF. CDR3 in DNA: TGTGCCAGCAGTTTAGGGACGGGAATTTCTGGAAACACCATATATTTT. V is TRBV12-3 or TRBV12-4 and J is TRBJ1-3; D is unresolved. This CDR3 comprises 16 residues. Trimming cost V 1 base and J 1 base, with 11 bases left between them.

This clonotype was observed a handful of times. The CDR3 loop reads CAPSRGGNEQFF. The CDR3 nucleotides read TGTGCCCCGAGTCGGGGGGGCAATGAGCAGTTCTTC. This sequence joins TRBV6-2 or TRBV6-3 and TRBJ2-1; 8 bases line up with TRBD2. The CDR3 spans 12 residues. V dropped 11 bases and J dropped 6; count of bases not matched to a gene: 6. Germline loops: CDR1 MNHEY, CDR2 SVGEGT.

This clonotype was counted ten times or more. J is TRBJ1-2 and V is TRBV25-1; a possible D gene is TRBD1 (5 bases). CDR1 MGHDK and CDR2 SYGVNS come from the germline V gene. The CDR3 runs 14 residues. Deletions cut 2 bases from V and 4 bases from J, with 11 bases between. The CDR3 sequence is CASSEGGLVYGYTF. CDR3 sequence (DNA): TGTGCCAGCAGTGAAGGGGGGTTAGTCTATGGCTACACCTTC.

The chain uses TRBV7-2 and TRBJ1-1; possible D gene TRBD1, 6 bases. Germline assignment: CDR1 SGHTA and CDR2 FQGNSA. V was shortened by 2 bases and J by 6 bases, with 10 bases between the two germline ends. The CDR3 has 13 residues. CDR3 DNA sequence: TGTGCCAGCAGCTTAAAAGGGGGTCCTGAAGCTTTCTTT. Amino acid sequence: CASSLKGGPEAFF.

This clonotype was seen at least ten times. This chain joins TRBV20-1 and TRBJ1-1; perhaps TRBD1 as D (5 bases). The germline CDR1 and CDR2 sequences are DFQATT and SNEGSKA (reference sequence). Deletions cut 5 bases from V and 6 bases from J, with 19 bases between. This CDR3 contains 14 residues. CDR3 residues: CSAPGWASIAEAFF. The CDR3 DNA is TGCAGTGCTCCAGGGTGGGCCAGTATTGCTGAAGCTTTCTTT.

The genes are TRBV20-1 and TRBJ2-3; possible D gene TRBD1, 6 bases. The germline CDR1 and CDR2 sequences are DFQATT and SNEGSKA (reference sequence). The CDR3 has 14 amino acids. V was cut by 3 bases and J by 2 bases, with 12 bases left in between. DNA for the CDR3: TGCAGTGCTAGCAGGGGATCAGACACAGATACGCAGTATTTT. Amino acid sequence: CSASRGSDTDTQYF.

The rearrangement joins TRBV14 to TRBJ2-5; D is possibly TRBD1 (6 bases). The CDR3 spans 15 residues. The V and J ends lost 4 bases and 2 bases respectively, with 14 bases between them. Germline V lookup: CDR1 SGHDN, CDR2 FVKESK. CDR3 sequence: CASSRTVKFQETQYF. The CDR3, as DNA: TGTGCCAGCAGCCGGACAGTCAAGTTTCAAGAGACCCAGTACTTC.